This T cell receptor beta chain was identified in a study of blood T cell repertoires in COVID-19. Study background: Some COVID-19 samples were acute and others convalescent; all came from the United States, Italy and Spain.

V was pared by 0 bases and J by 10 bases, with 0 bases of the junction left unmatched. Germline assignment: CDR1 SGHNT and CDR2 YYREEE (reference sequence). CDR3 length equals 12 residues. Some clones are missing from TCRdb's copy, which holds only in-frame ones; the method was immunoSEQ multiplex PCR. The profile shows around 190,000 clones, 82% of them singletons. Sample: peripheral blood. J is TRBJ2-1 and V is TRBV5-4; TRBD2 agrees at 8 bases. This TCR was sampled from a woman aged 55 to 70 with COVID-19, enrolled during active disease. The CDR3 coding sequence is TGTGCCAGCAGCTTGGCTAGCGGGGAGCAGTTCTTC. Encoded protein: CASSLASGEQFF.